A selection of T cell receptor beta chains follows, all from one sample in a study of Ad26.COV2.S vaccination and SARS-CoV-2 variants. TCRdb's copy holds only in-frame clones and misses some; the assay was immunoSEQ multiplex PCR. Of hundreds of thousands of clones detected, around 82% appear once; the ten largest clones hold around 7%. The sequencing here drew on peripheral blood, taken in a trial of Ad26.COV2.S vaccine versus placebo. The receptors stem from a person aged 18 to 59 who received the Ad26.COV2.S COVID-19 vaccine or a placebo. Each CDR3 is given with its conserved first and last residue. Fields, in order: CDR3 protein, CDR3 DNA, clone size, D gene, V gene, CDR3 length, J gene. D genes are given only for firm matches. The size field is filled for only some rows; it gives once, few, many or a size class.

CASSVVAGADTQYF	TGTGCCAGCAGCGTAGTAGCGGGAGCAGATACGCAGTATTTT	-	TRBD2	TRBV9	14	TRBJ2-3
CASSLSVRGLYGYTF	TGTGCCAGCAGTTTATCGGTCAGGGGGCTTTATGGCTACACCTTC	once	TRBD1	TRBV27	15	TRBJ1-2
CASSPGAEEQFF	TGTGCCAGCAGCCCGGGGGCTGAAGAGCAGTTCTTC	-	-	TRBV4-2	12	TRBJ2-1
CASSLTGTDAIEQYF	TGCGCCAGCAGCTTAACCGGGACAGACGCTATAGAGCAGTACTTC	few	TRBD1	TRBV5-1	15	TRBJ2-7
CASSQQGTLYEQYF	TGTGCCAGCAGCCAACAGGGGACCCTATACGAGCAGTACTTC	-	TRBD1	TRBV7-9	14	TRBJ2-7
CASSWEGSLNEKLFF	TGTGCCAGCAGCTGGGAAGGGTCCCTTAATGAAAAACTGTTTTTT	-	-	TRBV11-2	15	TRBJ1-4
CASSMGPGLADTQYF	TGTGCCAGCAGCATGGGGCCCGGGTTGGCAGATACGCAGTATTTT	once	-	TRBV5-4	15	TRBJ2-3
CASRYGQYEAFF	TGTGCCAGCAGGTATGGACAGTATGAAGCTTTCTTT	-	-	TRBV6-5	12	TRBJ1-1
CASSYASWIQETQYF	TGTGCCAGCAGTTACGCTAGCTGGATACAAGAGACCCAGTACTTC	once	-	TRBV6-2/TRBV6-3	15	TRBJ2-5
CASSTKTGSGELFF	TGTGCCAGCAGCACAAAGACAGGCTCCGGGGAGCTGTTTTTT	once	-	TRBV9	14	TRBJ2-2
CASSFLRGAGNTEAFF	TGTGCCAGCAGTTTCTTACGGGGCGCGGGGAACACTGAAGCTTTCTTT	-	-	TRBV27	16	TRBJ1-1
CASSFYLVSGELFF	TGTGCCAGCAGCTTTTACCTCGTCTCCGGGGAGCTGTTTTTT	-	-	TRBV7-2	14	TRBJ2-2
CASSLFLAGRTDTQYF	TGTGCCAGCAGCTTATTTTTAGCGGGTCGCACAGATACGCAGTATTTT	-	TRBD2	TRBV7-9	16	TRBJ2-3
CASSLAGPSNTEAFF	TGTGCCAGCAGCTTAGCGGGGCCGTCGAACACTGAAGCTTTCTTT	-	-	TRBV7-9	15	TRBJ1-1
CASTGTLNEKLFF	TGTGCCAGCACCGGGACTCTCAATGAAAAACTGTTTTTT	-	-	TRBV28	13	TRBJ1-4
CASSLGTNHEQFF	TGTGCCAGCAGCTTGGGGACAAACCATGAGCAGTTCTTC	-	-	TRBV5-5	13	TRBJ2-1
CASSPGGTSSYEQYF	TGTGCCAGCAGCCCGGGGGGGACTAGCAGCTACGAGCAGTACTTC	-	TRBD2	TRBV7-2	15	TRBJ2-7
CASSRRLAGGQETQYF	TGTGCCAGCAGTCGACGACTAGCGGGGGGGCAAGAGACCCAGTACTTC	-	TRBD2	TRBV27	16	TRBJ2-5
CASNTPHSGKWYEQYF	TGTGCCAGCAACACTCCCCATAGCGGGAAGTGGTACGAGCAGTACTTC	-	TRBD2	TRBV3-1/TRBV3-2	16	TRBJ2-7
CASSLTGRTSGANVLTF	TGTGCCAGCAGCTTGACGGGGCGGACCTCTGGGGCCAACGTCCTGACTTTC	once	-	TRBV7-2	17	TRBJ2-6
CATQQSTNEKLFF	TGTGCCACCCAGCAGTCTACTAATGAAAAACTGTTTTTT	-	-	TRBV10-3	13	TRBJ1-4
CASSLSFGRNSPLHF	TGTGCCAGCAGCCTCAGTTTTGGGCGGAATTCACCCCTCCACTTT	-	-	TRBV7-8	15	TRBJ1-6
CASSIDLFSGAEANYGYTF	TGTGCCAGTAGTATAGATCTATTCTCGGGCGCCGAAGCTAACTATGGCTACACCTTC	-	-	TRBV19	19	TRBJ1-2
CASSEAPRETQYF	TGTGCCAGCAGTGAAGCCCCCCGGGAGACCCAGTACTTC	-	-	TRBV25-1	13	TRBJ2-5
CASSFGNYGYTF	TGTGCCAGCAGCTTTGGGAACTATGGCTACACCTTC	-	-	TRBV5-6	12	TRBJ1-2
CASSWGSGNTIYF	TGCGCCAGCAGCTGGGGGTCTGGAAACACCATATATTTT	-	-	TRBV5-1	13	TRBJ1-3
CASSLGGGNTEAFF	TGCGCCAGCAGCTTGGGAGGGGGGAACACTGAAGCTTTCTTT	-	-	TRBV5-1	14	TRBJ1-1
CASSEPGYNEQFF	TGTGCCAGCAGTGAGCCCGGATACAATGAGCAGTTCTTC	-	-	TRBV2	13	TRBJ2-1
CASSLGLATAELFF	TGTGCCAGCAGCTTAGGGCTAGCTACCGCGGAGCTGTTTTTT	once	-	TRBV7-2	14	TRBJ2-2
CASSSIGTANTEAFF	TGTGCCAGCAGTTCTATAGGGACGGCGAACACTGAAGCTTTCTTT	few	-	TRBV28	15	TRBJ1-1
CASSLGTHTEAFF	TGTGCCAGCAGCTTAGGCACCCACACTGAAGCTTTCTTT	-	-	TRBV7-9	13	TRBJ1-1
CASSQVWGPGTEAFF	TGCGCCAGCAGCCAAGTTTGGGGACCGGGGACTGAAGCTTTCTTT	-	-	TRBV4-3	15	TRBJ1-1
CASSLTATSNTGELFF	TGTGCCAGCAGCTTAACAGCAACCTCGAACACCGGGGAGCTGTTTTTT	-	-	TRBV7-3	16	TRBJ2-2
CASSTNGRTGVYEQYF	TGTGCCAGCAGCACCAACGGGAGGACAGGGGTGTACGAGCAGTACTTC	-	-	TRBV21-1	16	TRBJ2-7
CASSPYSAGGHEQFF	TGTGCCAGCAGCCCCTATTCCGCGGGAGGGCATGAGCAGTTCTTC	-	TRBD2	TRBV7-9	15	TRBJ2-1
CASKFFGGHYGYTF	TGTGCCAGCAAGTTCTTTGGCGGCCACTATGGCTACACCTTC	once	-	TRBV6-5	14	TRBJ1-2
CASSLAGQGVPRTQYF	TGTGCCAGCAGTCTGGCCGGACAGGGAGTCCCAAGGACCCAGTACTTC	-	TRBD1	TRBV25-1	16	TRBJ2-5
CASSETAYRINYGYTF	TGTGCCAGCAGTGAAACAGCATACCGAATTAACTATGGCTACACCTTC	-	-	TRBV2	16	TRBJ1-2
CASRRGNIQYF	TGTGCCAGTAGGCGGGGGAACATTCAGTACTTC	-	TRBD2	TRBV19	11	TRBJ2-4
CASSQDQGSGNTIYF	TGCGCCAGCAGCCAAGACCAGGGCTCTGGAAACACCATATATTTT	-	-	TRBV4-1	15	TRBJ1-3
CASSWTGSGLGYTF	TGTGCCAGCAGCTGGACAGGGTCTGGTCTTGGCTACACCTTC	-	TRBD1	TRBV13	14	TRBJ1-2
CASSEGRDYQGEAFF	TGTGCCAGCAGTGAAGGGAGGGACTACCAGGGTGAAGCTTTCTTT	once	-	TRBV6-1	15	TRBJ1-1
CASSLTGTASYGYTF	TGTGCCAGCAGCTTAACCGGGACAGCCAGCTATGGCTACACCTTC	-	TRBD1	TRBV7-9	15	TRBJ1-2
CASSEGTSGWWETQYF	TGTGCCAGCAGCGAAGGGACTAGCGGGTGGTGGGAGACGCAGTATTTT	-	TRBD2	TRBV9	16	TRBJ2-3
CASSLARTSGDTQYF	TGTGCCAGCAGCTTGGCGCGGACTAGCGGAGATACGCAGTATTTT	-	TRBD2	TRBV7-8	15	TRBJ2-3
CASSVVQGPNTEAFF	TGTGCCAGCAGCGTAGTACAGGGGCCGAACACTGAAGCTTTCTTT	-	TRBD1	TRBV9	15	TRBJ1-1
CASSPGTSGSGQYF	TGTGCCAGCAGTCCAGGGACTAGCGGGAGCGGGCAGTATTTT	few	TRBD2	TRBV6-5	14	TRBJ2-3
CASSGLDSTTDTQYF	TGTGCCAGCAGTGGGCTGGACAGTACCACAGATACGCAGTATTTT	-	-	TRBV2	15	TRBJ2-3
CASSLGTSGDYNEQFF	TGCGCCAGCAGCTTAGGGACTAGCGGGGACTACAATGAGCAGTTCTTC	-	TRBD2	TRBV5-1	16	TRBJ2-1
CASRHELRGYTF	TGTGCCAGCAGACATGAGCTTCGGGGCTACACCTTC	once	-	TRBV5-4	12	TRBJ1-2
CASSPGGTRADTQYF	TGCGCCAGCAGCCCGGGGGGGACGAGGGCAGATACGCAGTATTTT	-	TRBD2	TRBV5-1	15	TRBJ2-3
CASSLATGTPRVEQYF	TGTGCCAGCAGCTTAGCAACCGGGACTCCGAGGGTCGAGCAGTACTTC	once	-	TRBV11-2	16	TRBJ2-7
CAIVRGSGYEQYF	TGTGCAATCGTTAGGGGGAGTGGCTACGAGCAGTACTTC	once	-	TRBV7-2	13	TRBJ2-7
CASSWARDQPQHF	TGTGCCAGCAGTTGGGCCAGAGATCAGCCCCAGCATTTT	-	-	TRBV27	13	TRBJ1-5
CASSQEVLSHRGAGYTF	TGCGCCAGCAGCCAAGAAGTCCTCTCACACAGGGGGGCTGGCTACACCTTC	-	TRBD1	TRBV4-3	17	TRBJ1-2
CASSLVGSSETQYF	TGTGCCAGCAGCTTAGTGGGTAGTTCGGAGACCCAGTACTTC	-	-	TRBV7-9	14	TRBJ2-5
CASSLPPYRGNNSPLHF	TGTGCCAGCAGCTTACCCCCCTACAGGGGAAATAATTCACCCCTCCACTTT	-	TRBD1	TRBV7-2	17	TRBJ1-6
CASSIYDSPGNTIYF	TGTGCCAGTAGTATATATGACAGCCCTGGAAACACCATATATTTT	-	-	TRBV19	15	TRBJ1-3
CASSYRGNTEAFF	TGTGCCAGCAGTTACAGGGGGAACACTGAAGCTTTCTTT	-	-	TRBV6-5	13	TRBJ1-1